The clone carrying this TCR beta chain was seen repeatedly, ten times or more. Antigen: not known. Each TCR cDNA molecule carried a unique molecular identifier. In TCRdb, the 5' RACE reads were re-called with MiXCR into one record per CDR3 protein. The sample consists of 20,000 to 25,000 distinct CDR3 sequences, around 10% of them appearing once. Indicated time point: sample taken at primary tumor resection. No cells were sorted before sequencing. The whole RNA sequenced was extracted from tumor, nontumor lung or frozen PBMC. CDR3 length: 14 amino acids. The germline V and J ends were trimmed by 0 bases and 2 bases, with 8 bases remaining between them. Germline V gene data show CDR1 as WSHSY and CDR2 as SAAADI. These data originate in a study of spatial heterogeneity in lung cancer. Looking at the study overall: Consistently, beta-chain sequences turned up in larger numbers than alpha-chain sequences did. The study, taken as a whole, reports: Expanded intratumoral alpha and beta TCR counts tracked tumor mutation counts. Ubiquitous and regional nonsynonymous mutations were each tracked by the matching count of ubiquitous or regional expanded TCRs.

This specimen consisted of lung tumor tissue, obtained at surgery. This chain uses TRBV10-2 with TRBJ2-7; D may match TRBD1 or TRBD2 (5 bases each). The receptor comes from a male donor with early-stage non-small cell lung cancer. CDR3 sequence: CASSESWGPYEQYF. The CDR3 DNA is TGCGCCAGCAGTGAGTCGTGGGGACCCTACGAGCAGTACTTC.